These T cell receptor beta chains were read from a single sample in a study of cytomegalovirus exposure and HLA in healthy donors. The table came from immunoSEQ multiplex PCR; TCRdb's copy has only in-frame clones and leaves some out. The sample lists 180,000 or so clones; around 75% were seen once. Material: PBMCs. These TCRs come from a woman aged 40 to 50 in good health and CMV-seropositive. CDR3s include the opening cysteine and the closing phenylalanine or tryptophan. Each record gives: J gene, D gene, clone size, V gene, CDR3 DNA, CDR3 protein. D genes are given only for firm matches. Clone size is given for some rows only: seen once, a few or many times, or a class if the clone is expanded.

TRBJ2-3 . . TRBV7-2 TGTGCCAGCAGCTTAATGGGTACCTCCCGGGGTACGCAGTATTTT CASSLMGTSRGTQYF
TRBJ1-2 TRBD1 . TRBV6-5 TGTGCCAGCAGGACAGGGGGGCCTGGCTATGGCTACACCTTC CASRTGGPGYGYTF
TRBJ2-7 TRBD1 . TRBV7-2 TGTGCCAGCAGCTTAGCAGGGGACAGGGGTGTCCACGAGCAGTACTTC CASSLAGDRGVHEQYF
TRBJ1-1 TRBD1 . TRBV19 TGTGCCAGTACACAGGGGGCGAATCTCGGTGAAGCTTTCTTT CASTQGANLGEAFF
TRBJ2-5 TRBD1 . TRBV5-1 TGCGCCAGCAGCCCGCCAGGACAGGTCGAGACCCAGTACTTC CASSPPGQVETQYF
TRBJ2-2 . few TRBV27 TGTGCCAGCAGTTTATCAAGTGTGAGAAGGAACACCGGGGAGCTGTTTTTT CASSLSSVRRNTGELFF
TRBJ1-2 . . TRBV5-1 TGCGCCAGCAGCTTATCGACAGTTGACTTCTATGGCTACACCTTC CASSLSTVDFYGYTF
TRBJ2-2 . once TRBV7-9 TGTGCCAGCAGCTTAGCGGTGGTAGCGGCGAACACCGGGGAGCTGTTTTTT CASSLAVVAANTGELFF
TRBJ2-5 . few TRBV10-3 TGTGCCATCAGTGAAAATACTAGGGCGGAGACCCAGTACTTC CAISENTRAETQYF
TRBJ2-7 TRBD1 . TRBV30 TGTGCCTGGAGTCCGGGACAGGGTTCCTACGAGCAGTACTTC CAWSPGQGSYEQYF
TRBJ2-4 . once TRBV29-1 TGCAGCGTGGCACAGGGGGGGACCAAAAACATTCAGTACTTC CSVAQGGTKNIQYF
TRBJ2-7 TRBD2 . TRBV6-5 TGTGCCAGCAGGACTAGCGGGGCCTACTACGAGCAGTACTTC CASRTSGAYYEQYF
TRBJ2-7 . few TRBV5-8 TGTGCCAGCAGCTGGGGGGCGGGGGACGAGCAGTACTTC CASSWGAGDEQYF
TRBJ2-5 . . TRBV5-5 TGTGCCAGCAGCTTGGATCAGGGCCCCCGGGGGGAGACCCAGTACTTC CASSLDQGPRGETQYF
TRBJ2-1 TRBD2 . TRBV6-4 TGTGCCAGCAGTGATTCCTCCAGCGGGAGTTCCTACAATGAGCAGTTCTTC CASSDSSSGSSYNEQFF
TRBJ2-7 TRBD1 . TRBV27 TGTGCCAGCAGTTTAAGGCCGGGACAGGTGAGCTCCTACGAGCAGTACTTC CASSLRPGQVSSYEQYF
TRBJ1-4 TRBD1 few TRBV5-1 TGCGCCAGCAGCGTTTGGGGACAGGGAGAGGAAAAACTGTTTTTT CASSVWGQGEEKLFF
TRBJ1-2 TRBD1 few TRBV7-2 TGTGCCAGCACCCCGGGAGGGGGCTTAGATGGCTACACCTTC CASTPGGGLDGYTF
TRBJ1-2 TRBD1 . TRBV7-3 TGTGCCAGCAGCCTCGACAGGGGGCTTGGCTACACCTTC CASSLDRGLGYTF
TRBJ2-2 . . TRBV6-6 TGTGCCATTACAAGGGGGAACACCGGGGAGCTGTTTTTT CAITRGNTGELFF
TRBJ1-2 . once TRBV7-9 TGTGCCAGCAACGTACCGACCGGGACATCCATCTACACCTTC CASNVPTGTSIYTF
TRBJ1-1 TRBD1 . TRBV6-5 TGTGCCAGCACGGGACAGGGGAACACTGAAGCTTTCTTT CASTGQGNTEAFF
TRBJ1-5 . . TRBV21-1 TGTGCCAGCAGCAGTCCCAGGGTAGGCAATCAGCCCCAGCATTTT CASSSPRVGNQPQHF
TRBJ1-2 TRBD1 few TRBV27 TGTGCCAGCAGTGACACCCCGGGACAGTACTATGGCTACACCTTC CASSDTPGQYYGYTF
TRBJ2-1 TRBD2 . TRBV5-1 TGCGCCAGCAGCTTGGTTACTAGCGGGACCTACAATGAGCAGTTCTTC CASSLVTSGTYNEQFF
TRBJ1-3 TRBD1 few TRBV7-6 TGTGCCAGCAGCTACGACAGGGGTCCGGGAAACACCATATATTTT CASSYDRGPGNTIYF
TRBJ1-2 . . TRBV6-5 TGTGCCAGCAGTTACGAGGGCCTGGGGGGCTACACCTTC CASSYEGLGGYTF
TRBJ1-1 TRBD1 . TRBV28 TGTGCCAGCAGCCCGGGACAGACACCTTCCCAGCCTTTCTTT CASSPGQTPSQPFF
TRBJ2-2 TRBD2 . TRBV6-6 TGTGCCAGCAGCAAAATAGCGGGACTGAACACCGGGGAGCTGTTTTTT CASSKIAGLNTGELFF
TRBJ1-2 . . TRBV6-5 TGTGCCACTTCCGCGCTGAACTATGGCTACACCTTC CATSALNYGYTF
TRBJ1-2 . few TRBV29-1 TGCAGCGTTCCAGGGCCTAACTATGGCTACACCTTC CSVPGPNYGYTF
TRBJ1-2 TRBD1 . TRBV5-4 TGTGCCAGCAGCTTTGGGACAGCTCTCTATGGCTACACCTTC CASSFGTALYGYTF
TRBJ2-2 . once TRBV27 TGTGCCAGCAGTTTAACGTGGAGGGGCGACACCGGGGAGCTGTTTTTT CASSLTWRGDTGELFF
TRBJ1-5 . . TRBV6-1 TGTGCCAGCAGTGGGCGAGCTTGGCAGGCTACAAGAAATCAGCCCCAGCATTTT CASSGRAWQATRNQPQHF
TRBJ1-1 TRBD1 . TRBV9 TGTGCCAGCAGCGTTTTAGGGGGCGGACTCAACACTGAAGCTTTCTTT CASSVLGGGLNTEAFF
TRBJ2-5 . . TRBV9 TGTGCCAGCAGCATACAGGACGCCGGCGGCCAGTACTTC CASSIQDAGGQYF
TRBJ1-2 TRBD1 . TRBV10-3 TGTGCCATCAGTGAGTCGAACCCCACAGGGGAAGGCTACACCTTC CAISESNPTGEGYTF
TRBJ2-2 TRBD2 . TRBV18 TGTGCCAGCTCACCATTGACTAGCGCGAACACCGGGGAGCTGTTTTTT CASSPLTSANTGELFF
TRBJ2-4 . once TRBV14 TGTGCCAGCAGCCTAGAAGGGGCTCGGGACATTCAGTACTTC CASSLEGARDIQYF
TRBJ2-1 TRBD2 . TRBV5-1 TGCGCCAGCAGCCACGGGGGGGGGAACAATGAGCAGTTCTTC CASSHGGGNNEQFF
TRBJ2-7 TRBD1 . TRBV5-1 TGCGCCAGCAGCTCCCGGGACAGGGGGTCCTACGAGCAGTACTTC CASSSRDRGSYEQYF
TRBJ1-4 TRBD1 once TRBV7-8 TGTGCCAGCAGCCCCCAGGGGGGCATGACTAATGAAAAACTGTTTTTT CASSPQGGMTNEKLFF
TRBJ1-1 . . TRBV9 TGTGCCAGCAGCGTCACAGAGAACACTGAAGCTTTCTTT CASSVTENTEAFF
TRBJ1-5 . . TRBV7-2 TGTGCCAGCAGCTTAGCTTACAGTAGCAATCAGCCCCAGCATTTT CASSLAYSSNQPQHF
TRBJ2-2 TRBD1 . TRBV4-3 TGCGCCAGCAGTAAACAGGGGGCCACCGGGGAGCTGTTTTTT CASSKQGATGELFF